This entry is about one T cell receptor (beta chain). Antigen specificity is unknown. This specimen belongs to a study of T cell responses to AZD1222 COVID-19 vaccine. Broader study findings: Repertoire sampling happened only post peak T cell response. Clonal diversity was possibly underestimated, and white British individuals and females predominated among donors. At study baseline, merely roughly 6 AZD1222 recipients were seropositive.

Per the germline V gene, CDR1 is SGHTA and CDR2 is FQGNSA. CDR3 size: 17 residues. The V gene end was trimmed by 4 bases and the J gene end by 5 bases; junction bases not matched to a gene: 14. Some clones are missing from TCRdb's copy, which holds only in-frame ones; the method was immunoSEQ multiplex PCR. This table has 95,000 to 150,000 clones, roughly 91% appearing once. The TCR comes from an adult in good health. The specimen comprised peripheral blood, sampled on day 0 of AZD1222 vaccination. The chain has TRBV7-2 and TRBJ1-5, with TRBD1 identical over 7 bases. CDR3 DNA: TGTGCCAGCAGCTCAGTCGTTCGACAGGGTGCCGATCAGCCCCAGCATTTT. This codes for CASSSVVRQGADQPQHF.